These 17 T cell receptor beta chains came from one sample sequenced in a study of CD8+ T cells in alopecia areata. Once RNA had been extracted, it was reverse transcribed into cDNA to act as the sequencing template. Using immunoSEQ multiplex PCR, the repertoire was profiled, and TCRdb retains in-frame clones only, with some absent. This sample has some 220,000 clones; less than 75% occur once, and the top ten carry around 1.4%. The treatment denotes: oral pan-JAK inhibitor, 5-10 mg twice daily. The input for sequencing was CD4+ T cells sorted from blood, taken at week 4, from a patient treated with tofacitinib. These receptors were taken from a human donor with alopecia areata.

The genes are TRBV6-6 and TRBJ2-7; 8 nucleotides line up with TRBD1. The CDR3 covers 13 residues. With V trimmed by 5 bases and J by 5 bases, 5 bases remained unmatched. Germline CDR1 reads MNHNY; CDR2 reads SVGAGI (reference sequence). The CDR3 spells CASSPDRGNEQYF. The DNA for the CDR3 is TGTGCCAGCAGTCCCGACAGGGGTAACGAGCAGTACTTC.

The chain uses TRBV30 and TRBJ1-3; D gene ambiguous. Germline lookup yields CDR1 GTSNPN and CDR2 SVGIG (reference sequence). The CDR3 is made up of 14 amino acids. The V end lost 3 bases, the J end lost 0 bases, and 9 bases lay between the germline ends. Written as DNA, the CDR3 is TGTGCCTGGAGGGGCACTGACTCTGGAAACACCATATATTTT. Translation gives CAWRGTDSGNTIYF.

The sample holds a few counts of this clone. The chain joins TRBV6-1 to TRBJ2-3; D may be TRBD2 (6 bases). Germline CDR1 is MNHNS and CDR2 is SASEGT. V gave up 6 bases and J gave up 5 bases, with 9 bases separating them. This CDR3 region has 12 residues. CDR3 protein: CASRTEGDTQYF. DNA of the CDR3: TGTGCCAGCAGGACGGAGGGAGATACGCAGTATTTT.

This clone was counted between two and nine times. As DNA, the CDR3 is TGTGCCAGCAGTCCCTATGCTCGCATCAGGAATGAGCAGTTCTTC. Translation gives CASSPYARIRNEQFF. This rearrangement joins TRBV5-5 to TRBJ2-1, with D hard to call. V shed 5 bases and J shed 7 bases, with 19 bases lying between them. The length of the CDR3 is 15 residues. The germline gives CDR1 SGHKS, CDR2 YYEKEE (reference sequence).

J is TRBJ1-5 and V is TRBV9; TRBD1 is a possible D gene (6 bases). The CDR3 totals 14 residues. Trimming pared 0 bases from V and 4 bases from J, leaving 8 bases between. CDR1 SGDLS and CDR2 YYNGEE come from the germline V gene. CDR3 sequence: CASSVGTGNQPQHF. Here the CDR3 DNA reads TGTGCCAGCAGCGTAGGAACAGGGAATCAGCCCCAGCATTTT.

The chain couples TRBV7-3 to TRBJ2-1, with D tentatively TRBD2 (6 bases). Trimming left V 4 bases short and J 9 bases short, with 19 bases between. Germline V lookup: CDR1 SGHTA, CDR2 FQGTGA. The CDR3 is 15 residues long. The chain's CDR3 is CASSSAPARGGEQFF. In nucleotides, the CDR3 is TGTGCCAGCAGCTCGGCCCCGGCGCGGGGTGGTGAGCAGTTCTTC.

The CDR3 DNA reads as TGCAGCGCGACCTTCAACACTGAAGCTTTCTTT. Translating gives CSATFNTEAFF. The chain uses TRBV29-1 and TRBJ1-1; D is ambiguous. Germline assignment: CDR1 SQVTM and CDR2 ANQGSEA. Trimming pared 7 bases from V and 2 bases from J, leaving 8 bases between. The CDR3 totals 11 residues.

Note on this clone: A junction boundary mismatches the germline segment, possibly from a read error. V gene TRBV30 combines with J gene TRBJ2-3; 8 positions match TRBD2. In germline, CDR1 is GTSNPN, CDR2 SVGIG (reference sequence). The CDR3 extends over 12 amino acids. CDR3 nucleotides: TGTGCCTGGAGTGTACTAACGGGGGGGCGGAATTTT. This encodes CAWSVLTGGRNF.

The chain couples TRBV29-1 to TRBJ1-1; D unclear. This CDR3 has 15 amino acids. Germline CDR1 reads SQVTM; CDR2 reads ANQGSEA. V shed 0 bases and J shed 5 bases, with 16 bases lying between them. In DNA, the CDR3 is TGCAGCGTTGAAGATCCCAAGAGGTCGGCGACTGAAGCTTTCTTT. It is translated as CSVEDPKRSATEAFF. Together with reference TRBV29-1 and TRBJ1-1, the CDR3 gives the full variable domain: SAVISQKPSRDICQRGTSLTIQCQVDSQVTMMFWYRQQPGQSLTLIATANQGSEATYESGFVIDKFPISRPNLTFSTLTVSNMSPEDSSIYLCSVEDPKRSATEAFFGQGTRLTVV.

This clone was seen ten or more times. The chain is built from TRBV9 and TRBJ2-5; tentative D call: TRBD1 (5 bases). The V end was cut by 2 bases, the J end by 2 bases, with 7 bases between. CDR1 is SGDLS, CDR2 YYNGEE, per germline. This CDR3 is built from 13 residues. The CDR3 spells CASSVRQQETQYF. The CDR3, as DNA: TGTGCCAGCAGCGTTCGACAGCAAGAGACCCAGTACTTC.

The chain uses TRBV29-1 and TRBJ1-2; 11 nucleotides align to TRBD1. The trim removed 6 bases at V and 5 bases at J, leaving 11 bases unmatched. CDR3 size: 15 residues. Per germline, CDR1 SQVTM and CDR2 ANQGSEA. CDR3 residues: CSVASGQGGIYGYTF. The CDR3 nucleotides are TGCAGCGTCGCTTCGGGACAGGGGGGGATTTATGGCTACACCTTC.

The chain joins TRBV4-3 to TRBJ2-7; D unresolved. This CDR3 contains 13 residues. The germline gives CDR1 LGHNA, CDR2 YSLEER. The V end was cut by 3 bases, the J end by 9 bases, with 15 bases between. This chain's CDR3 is CASSHETAERQYF. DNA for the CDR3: TGCGCCAGCAGCCATGAAACAGCAGAGAGGCAGTACTTC.

The CDR3 region has the DNA TGTGCCAGCGGCGCAGCTAACACCATATATTTT. It translates to CASGAANTIYF. V is TRBV2 and J is TRBJ1-3; D remains unclear. Germline assignment: CDR1 SNHLY and CDR2 FYNNEI. The CDR3 has 11 amino acids. V lost 8 bases to trimming and J lost 7 bases, with 9 bases between them.

The CDR3 reads CASSLPAALAGDNEQFF. For the CDR3, the DNA is TGCGCCAGCAGCTTACCGGCGGCGCTAGCGGGTGACAATGAGCAGTTCTTC. The rearrangement links TRBV5-1 to TRBJ2-1; 8 nucleotides line up with TRBD2. The germline CDR1 and CDR2 sequences are SGHRS and YFSETQ. The V and J ends lost 2 bases and 5 bases, in that order; junction bases with no gene match: 12. This CDR3 is 17 amino acids long.

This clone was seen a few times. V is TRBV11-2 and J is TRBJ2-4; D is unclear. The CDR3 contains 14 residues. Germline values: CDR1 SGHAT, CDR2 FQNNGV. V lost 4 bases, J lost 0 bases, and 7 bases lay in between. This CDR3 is CASSSRIAKNIQYF. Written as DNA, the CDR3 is TGTGCCAGCAGCTCTCGGATAGCCAAAAACATTCAGTACTTC.

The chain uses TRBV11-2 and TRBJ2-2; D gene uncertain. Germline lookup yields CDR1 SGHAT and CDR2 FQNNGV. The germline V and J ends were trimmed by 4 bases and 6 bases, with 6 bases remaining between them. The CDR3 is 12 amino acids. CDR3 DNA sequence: TGTGCCAGCAGCTACAACCCCGGGGAGCTGTTTTTT. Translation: CASSYNPGELFF.

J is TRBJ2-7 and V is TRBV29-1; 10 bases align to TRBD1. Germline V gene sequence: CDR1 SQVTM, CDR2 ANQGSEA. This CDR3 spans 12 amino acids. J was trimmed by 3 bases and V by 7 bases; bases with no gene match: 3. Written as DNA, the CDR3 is TGCAGCGGAAGGACAGGGGGCTACGAGCAGTACTTC. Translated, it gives CSGRTGGYEQYF.